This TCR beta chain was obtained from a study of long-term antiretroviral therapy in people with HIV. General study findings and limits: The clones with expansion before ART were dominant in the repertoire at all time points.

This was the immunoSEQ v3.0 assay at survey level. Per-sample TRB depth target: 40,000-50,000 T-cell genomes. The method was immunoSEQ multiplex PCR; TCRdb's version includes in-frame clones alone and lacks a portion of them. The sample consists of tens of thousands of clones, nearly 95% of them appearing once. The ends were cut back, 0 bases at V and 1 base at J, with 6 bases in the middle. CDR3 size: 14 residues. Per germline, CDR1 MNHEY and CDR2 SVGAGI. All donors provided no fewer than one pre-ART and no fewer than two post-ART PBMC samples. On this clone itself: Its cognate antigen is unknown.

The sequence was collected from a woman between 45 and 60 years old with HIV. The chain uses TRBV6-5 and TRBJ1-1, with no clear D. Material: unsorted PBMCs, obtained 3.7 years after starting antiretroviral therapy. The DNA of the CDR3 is TGTGCCAGCAGTTACTCCCCGGGGAACACTGAAGCTTTCTTT. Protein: CASSYSPGNTEAFF.